What follows are 27 T cell receptor beta chains derived from one specimen sequenced in a study of metastatic and nonmetastatic thyroid tumors. Until they underwent thyroid surgery, no patient had received any treatment. TCRdb re-clonotyped the PCR reads via MiXCR. The table has around 27,000 clones, approximately 15% seen once; the top ten hold about 3.6%. Material for sequencing was blood. These receptors were collected from a female donor with papillary thyroid cancer or a benign thyroid nodule (not recorded which). Some clones in this sample may be carry-over from other donors' samples.

In this sample, this clone turned up many times. The chain is built from TRBV15 and TRBJ1-1; D gene unclear. CDR3 size: 14 residues. Germline V gives CDR1 LNHNV, CDR2 YYDKDF (reference sequence). Trimming cost V 1 base and J 5 bases, with 11 bases left between them. CDR3 in amino acids: CATSRGSEFTEAFF. As DNA, the CDR3 is TGTGCCACCAGCAGAGGATCGGAGTTTACTGAAGCTTTCTTT.

Note on this clone: Relative to the germline gene, one junction end is altered; a read error may explain this. The V and J genes are TRBV20-1 and TRBJ1-1; no clear D. The germline V gene has CDR1 DFQATT and CDR2 SNEGSKA (reference sequence). The CDR3 runs 12 residues. CDR3 DNA sequence: TGCAGTGCTCGGATGGAGGAGACTGAAGCTTTATTT. The encoded protein is CSARMEETEALF.

V is TRBV28 and J is TRBJ2-1; the D is unclear. V lost 4 bases to trimming and J lost 4 bases, with 11 bases between them. The CDR3 is 14 residues long. The germline V gene encodes CDR1 MDHEN and CDR2 SYDVKM. CDR3 nucleotides: TGTGCCAGCAGTTCAGGTGTCCGTTACAATGAGCAGTTCTTC. This translates into CASSSGVRYNEQFF.

There are many counts of this clone. The chain's CDR3 is CASSIYRGAGFHEQFF. DNA of the CDR3: TGTGCCAGTAGTATCTACCGGGGGGCGGGTTTCCATGAGCAGTTCTTC. The chain has TRBV19 and TRBJ2-1; TRBD2 might be the D (7 bases). This CDR3 is built from 16 residues. Trimming cost V 3 bases and J 8 bases, with 20 bases left between them. The V gene's germline CDR1 is LNHDA and CDR2 SQIVND (reference sequence).

This clone has only a few counts. This may stem from a read error, because a much larger clone lies one nucleotide away. This sample also contains other DNA sequences that code for the same CDR3. The chain combines TRBV20-1 with TRBJ2-1; 14 bases map to TRBD2. This CDR3 contains 15 residues. The germline CDR1 and CDR2 sequences are DFQATT and SNEGSKA (reference sequence). The CDR3 sequence: CGASLRLAGGDEQFF. DNA for the CDR3: TGCGGTGCTAGTTTGAGACTAGCGGGAGGGGACGAGCAGTTCTTC.

In its sample, this clone was seen many times. V usage is TRBV3-1 and J usage is TRBJ2-3; TRBD2 is a possible D gene (6 bases). The germline CDR1 and CDR2 sequences are LGHDT and YNNKEL (reference sequence). The CDR3 is 16 residues long. Trimming took 0 bases from V and 5 from J, leaving 15 bases between them. The chain's CDR3 is CASSQDPREWLDTQYF. The CDR3 nucleotides read TGTGCCAGCAGCCAAGATCCTCGGGAGTGGCTAGATACGCAGTATTTT.

This clone is categorized as medium-sized. The chain combines TRBV19 with TRBJ1-5; TRBD1 matches at 7 bases. Losses at the gene ends were 5 bases for V and 0 bases for J; bases not matched to a gene: 16. Germline-derived CDR1 and CDR2 are LNHDA and SQIVND (reference sequence). The CDR3 has 19 amino acids. CDR3 sequence (DNA): TGTGCCAGTAGTTCCCCAGCCCGGACAGGCTTGTATAGCAATCAGCCCCAGCATTTT. Encoded protein: CASSSPARTGLYSNQPQHF.

At least ten counts were recorded for this clone. This chain links TRBV4-1 with TRBJ1-1, with D hard to call. CDR3 length: 14 amino acids. Germline values: CDR1 MGHRA, CDR2 YSYEKL. Trimming took off 2 bases at V and 6 bases at J, with 13 bases between the two ends. This CDR3 reads CASSQSGLGAEAFF. The CDR3 nucleotides are TGCGCCAGCAGCCAATCTGGCCTTGGGGCTGAAGCTTTCTTT.

This clone was seen a few times. V is TRBV7-9 and J is TRBJ1-1; D call uncertain. Deletions cut 4 bases from V and 1 base from J, with 10 bases between. The CDR3 contains 14 residues. Per germline, CDR1 SEHNR and CDR2 FQNEAQ (reference sequence). CDR3 DNA sequence: TGTGCCAGCAGCTACCGCGCGGGGAACACTGAAGCTTTCTTT. It specifies CASSYRAGNTEAFF.

Only a few counts were recorded for this clone. The rearrangement uses TRBV12-3 or TRBV12-4 and TRBJ2-1; 11 bases align to TRBD1. Germline trimming cut 6 bases from V and 8 bases from J; bases unmatched to any gene: 6. The CDR3 length is 14 residues. For the CDR3, the DNA is TGTGCCAGCAGGGGACAGGGGGTGAAGGATGAGCAGTTCTTC. Its translation is CASRGQGVKDEQFF.

A few counts support this clone. V gene TRBV12-3 or TRBV12-4 combines with J gene TRBJ2-3, with 7 bases lining up with TRBD1. The CDR3 loop spans 15 amino acids. V was pared by 5 bases and J by 6 bases, with 11 bases of the junction left unmatched. CDR3 coding DNA: TGTGCCAGCAGTCCCCCGGACAGGCCCTATGATACGCAGTATTTT. Amino acid sequence: CASSPPDRPYDTQYF.

Points on this clone: One base away lies a much larger clone, so this may be a sequencing read error. This chain connects TRBV24-1 to TRBJ2-2; 7 bases fit TRBD2. This CDR3 has 13 amino acids. The V gene's germline CDR1 is KGHDR and CDR2 SFDVKD. The CDR3 DNA sequence: TGTGCCACCGGAGTTAGGGGAATGCGGGAGCTGGTTTTT. Residues: CATGVRGMRELVF.

This clone was detected ten times or more. The chain recombines TRBV28 with TRBJ2-7, with TRBD1 as a possible D gene (5 bases). The CDR3 covers 14 residues. CDR1 is MDHEN and CDR2 is SYDVKM in the germline V gene. Between the trimmed V and J ends, which lost 1 base and 5 bases, there was a span of 12 bases. The CDR3 is CASSLFDSSHEQYF. DNA for the CDR3: TGTGCCAGCAGTTTATTTGACAGTAGCCACGAGCAGTACTTC. The full variable domain, completed using reference TRBV28 and TRBJ2-7, is DVKVTQSSRYLVKRTGEKVFLECVQDMDHENMFWYRQDPGLGLRLIYFSYDVKMKEKGDIPEGYSVSREKKERFSLILESASTNQTSMYLCASSLFDSSHEQYFGPGTRLTVT.

This clone occurred many times. This chain joins TRBV7-8 and TRBJ1-4; D perhaps matches TRBD1 (6 bases). CDR3 size: 14 residues. Germline V gene sequence: CDR1 SGHVS, CDR2 FQNEAQ. V lost 7 bases, J lost 8 bases, and 17 bases lay in between. In DNA form, the CDR3 reads TGTGCCAGCAAATCACGGCAGGGGATCGAAAAACTGTTTTTT. It encodes CASKSRQGIEKLFF.

This clone is classed as medium-sized. The rearrangement joins TRBV28 to TRBJ2-7; no clear D. Germline values: CDR1 MDHEN, CDR2 SYDVKM. This CDR3 contains 12 residues. Trimming removed 7 bases at V and 2 bases at J, with 9 bases between. The CDR3 loop is CASNWGTYEQYF. As DNA, the CDR3 is TGTGCCAGCAATTGGGGAACCTACGAGCAGTACTTC.

This rearrangement joins TRBV11-2 to TRBJ2-3, with 14 bases lining up with TRBD2. The CDR3 has 17 amino acids. The J segment lost 3 bases and the V segment lost 4 bases, leaving 6 bases of the junction unmatched. Germline V CDR1 and CDR2: SGHAT, FQNNGV. DNA for the CDR3: TGTGCCAGCAGCTCCCCCGGGACTAGCGGGGGTACAGATACGCAGTATTTT. This sequence encodes CASSSPGTSGGTDTQYF.

This clone occurred many times. The V call is TRBV20-1, the J call TRBJ2-5; TRBD2 aligns across 8 bases. Germline loops: CDR1 DFQATT, CDR2 SNEGSKA (reference sequence). V was clipped by 1 base and J by 4 bases; unmatched bases: 5. The CDR3 length is 14 residues. Here the CDR3 DNA reads TGCAGTGCTAGAGGAGCGGGAGATGTAGAGACCCAGTACTTC. Protein sequence: CSARGAGDVETQYF.

This clone was counted ten times or more. The sample has other DNA sequences that encode this CDR3 too. This CDR3 is CASSYGTERTDTQYF. DNA of the CDR3: TGTGCCAGCAGTTACGGGACAGAACGCACAGATACGCAGTATTTT. The chain combines TRBV6-5 with TRBJ2-3; 7 nucleotides line up with TRBD1. The CDR3 contains 15 residues. In germline, CDR1 is MNHEY, CDR2 SVGAGI. V lost 2 bases to trimming and J lost 1 base; unmatched junction nucleotides: 3.

This clone was seen more than once but under ten times. The chain uses TRBV5-1 and TRBJ2-7; 8 nucleotides line up with TRBD2. CDR1 SGHRS and CDR2 YFSETQ come from the germline V gene. This CDR3 is built from 13 residues. With V trimmed by 0 bases and J by 5 bases, 1 base remained unmatched. The DNA of the CDR3 is TGCGCCAGCAGCTTGGGGACTAGCAACGAGCAGTACTTC. Its translation is CASSLGTSNEQYF.

There are many counts of this clone. The genes are TRBV29-1 and TRBJ1-1, with unresolved D. Trimming stripped 4 bases from V and 0 bases from J, with 9 bases between. Per the germline V gene, CDR1 is SQVTM and CDR2 is ANQGSEA. This CDR3 is 13 amino acids long. In DNA form, the CDR3 reads TGCAGCGTTGTGGGCAGGTTGAACACTGAAGCTTTCTTT. Protein product: CSVVGRLNTEAFF.

This clone appeared many times. The chain is built from TRBV5-1 and TRBJ2-6, with 8 bases fitting TRBD1. Losses at the gene ends were 0 bases for V and 0 bases for J; bases not matched to a gene: 11. Germline CDR1 is SGHRS and CDR2 is YFSETQ. The CDR3 consists of 20 residues. The CDR3 region is CASSLVGPGTGLSGANVLTF. The CDR3 bases are TGCGCCAGCAGCTTGGTAGGGCCCGGGACAGGCCTCTCTGGGGCCAACGTCCTGACTTTC.

There are many counts of this clone. This chain links TRBV2 with TRBJ2-5; D tentatively reads TRBD1 or TRBD2 (6 bases each). CDR3 length: 14 amino acids. CDR1 is SNHLY and CDR2 is FYNNEI in the germline V gene. CDR3 sequence reads: CAQRGIAVQETQYF. The CDR3 DNA follows: TGTGCGCAGAGGGGGATAGCGGTCCAAGAGACCCAGTACTTC. Full variable domain (remainder filled in from reference TRBV2 and TRBJ2-5): EPEVTQTPSHQVTQMGQEVILRCVPISNHLYFYWYRQILGQKVEFLVSFYNNEISEKSEIFDDQFSVERPDGSNFTLKIRSTKLEDSAMYFCAQRGIAVQETQYFGPGTRLLVL.

This clone was found many times. The chain uses TRBV19 and TRBJ2-3, with 7 nucleotides matching TRBD2. This CDR3 contains 17 residues. The germline CDR1 and CDR2 sequences are LNHDA and SQIVND (reference sequence). The V segment lost 3 bases and the J segment 1 base; nucleotides outside the gene matches: 10. CDR3 protein: CASSIWGVTSGTDTQYF. DNA of the CDR3: TGTGCCAGTAGTATTTGGGGGGTTACTAGCGGCACAGATACGCAGTATTTT. The entire variable domain, with the rest obtained from reference TRBV19 and TRBJ2-3, is as follows: DGGITQSPKYLFRKEGQNVTLSCEQNLNHDAMYWYRQDPGQGLRLIYYSQIVNDFQKGDIAEGYSVSREKKESFPLTVTSAQKNPTAFYLCASSIWGVTSGTDTQYFGPGTRLTVL.

As concerns this clone: One end of the junction varies from germline; a read error may be responsible. This chain uses TRBV7-8 with TRBJ1-5; possible D gene TRBD1, 5 bases. This CDR3 is built from 15 residues. Germline CDR1 is SGHVS and CDR2 is FQNEAQ. The CDR3 is CAGSLADSYNRPQHF. In DNA form, the CDR3 reads TGTGCCGGCAGCTTGGCTGACAGTTACAATCGGCCCCAGCATTTT.

There are many counts of this clone. V and J are TRBV28 and TRBJ2-3, with 11 bases fitting TRBD2. The CDR3 runs to 17 residues. From germline, CDR1 is MDHEN and CDR2 SYDVKM. The J segment lost 5 bases and the V segment lost 6 bases, leaving 13 bases of the junction unmatched. This chain's CDR3 is CASSNPGRLAGGDTQYF. In DNA, the CDR3 is TGTGCCAGCAGCAACCCCGGGAGGCTAGCGGGGGGAGATACGCAGTATTTT.

This clone was observed many times. The genes are TRBV15 and TRBJ1-2, with a weak D call TRBD1 (5 bases). This CDR3 has 14 residues. V was trimmed by 1 base and J by 6 bases, leaving 12 bases between them. Germline loops: CDR1 LNHNV, CDR2 YYDKDF (reference sequence). The CDR3 DNA is TGTGCCACCAGCAGAGTCCGGGACGGGCATGGCTACACCTTC. The encoded protein is CATSRVRDGHGYTF.

This clone occurred many times. The chain couples TRBV2 to TRBJ1-5; TRBD1 aligns across 8 bases. Trimming cost V 8 bases and J 2 bases; bases outside gene matches: 5. The CDR3 is 14 amino acids. The V gene's germline CDR1 is SNHLY and CDR2 FYNNEI. The CDR3 is CASAGTGGNQPQHF. The CDR3 DNA follows: TGTGCCAGCGCCGGGACAGGTGGCAATCAGCCCCAGCATTTT.